The 28 T cell receptor beta chains in this list originate from one sample, sequenced in a study of technical replicates of blood from a few donors. TCRdb's copy holds only in-frame clones and misses some; the assay was immunoSEQ multiplex PCR. The repertoire holds fewer than 60,000 clones, with roughly 92% as singletons. The sequencing input was PBMCs. These receptors were obtained from a human donor in good health. Some clones in this sample may be carry-over from other donors' samples.

This chain uses TRBV4-3 with TRBJ1-5; D is unresolved. CDR1 LGHNA and CDR2 YSLEER come from the germline V gene. V shed 0 bases and J shed 2 bases, with 14 bases lying between them. The CDR3 extends over 17 amino acids. CDR3 amino acids: CASSQDHYFGGNQPQHF. In nucleotides, the CDR3 is TGCGCCAGCAGCCAAGACCATTACTTCGGGGGCAATCAGCCCCAGCATTTT.

This clone was recorded once. The chain couples TRBV6-5 to TRBJ1-3; possibly TRBD1 for D (6 bases). The CDR3 has 14 residues. Germline CDR1 reads MNHEY; CDR2 reads SVGAGI. V lost 4 bases, J lost 4 bases, and 11 bases lay in between. The CDR3 loop reads CASSLAGVGNTIYF. In nucleotides, the CDR3 is TGTGCCAGCAGTTTAGCAGGGGTCGGAAACACCATATATTTT.

V gene TRBV5-6 combines with J gene TRBJ2-1; possible D gene TRBD1, 6 bases. The V and J ends lost 7 bases and 5 bases respectively, with 10 bases between them. Germline loops: CDR1 SGHDT, CDR2 YYEEEE. The CDR3 has 12 residues. The CDR3 sequence is CASSGVNNEQFF. The CDR3 bases are TGTGCCAGCTCAGGGGTGAACAATGAGCAGTTCTTC.

The V and J genes are TRBV30 and TRBJ2-7, with TRBD2 as a possible D gene (5 bases). Looked up from germline, CDR1 is GTSNPN and CDR2 is SVGIG (reference sequence). This CDR3 is 14 amino acids long. V was trimmed by 3 bases and J by 3 bases, leaving 15 bases between them. CDR3 nucleotides: TGTGCCTGGAGGTTCGGTGGGAGACACTACGAGCAGTACTTC. Its protein is CAWRFGGRHYEQYF.

The V and J genes are TRBV5-1 and TRBJ1-2; 8 nucleotides agree with TRBD1. This CDR3 spans 16 amino acids. Germline CDR1 reads SGHRS; CDR2 reads YFSETQ. V lost 4 bases, J lost 4 bases, and 12 bases stayed unmatched. CDR3: CASSPGPTGEGYGYTF. In DNA, the CDR3 is TGCGCCAGCAGCCCGGGCCCGACAGGGGAGGGCTATGGCTACACCTTC.

This sequence joins TRBV10-1 and TRBJ2-2; D is perhaps TRBD2 (5 bases). From germline, CDR1 is WNHNN and CDR2 SYGVQD (reference sequence). V gave up 3 bases and J gave up 3 bases, with 14 bases separating them. CDR3 length: 16 residues. Written as DNA, the CDR3 is TGCGCCAGCAGTGACGATGACTACCCAGACACCGGGGAGCTGTTTTTT. This translates into CASSDDDYPDTGELFF.

V and J are TRBV11-2 and TRBJ2-3; 10 bases are shared with TRBD1. Germline loops: CDR1 SGHAT, CDR2 FQNNGV. The CDR3 length is 14 residues. The J segment lost 5 bases and the V segment lost 3 bases, leaving 2 bases of the junction unmatched. The CDR3 DNA follows: TGTGCCAGCAGCTTGACAGGGGGCGTAGATACGCAGTATTTT. Translation gives CASSLTGGVDTQYF.

The chain links TRBV5-1 to TRBJ1-4; perhaps TRBD1 as D (5 bases). V shed 3 bases and J shed 3 bases, with 15 bases lying between them. CDR1 is SGHRS, CDR2 YFSETQ, per germline. The CDR3 has 16 residues. The CDR3 bases are TGCGCCAGCAGCTCGGGCGAGGGGAGGGCTAATGAAAAACTGTTTTTT. Translation: CASSSGEGRANEKLFF.

This sequence joins TRBV7-9 and TRBJ2-7; 9 bases line up with TRBD2. Germline values: CDR1 SEHNR, CDR2 FQNEAQ (reference sequence). V lost 1 base to trimming and J lost 7 bases; unmatched junction nucleotides: 17. The CDR3 spans 18 residues. The CDR3 DNA sequence: TGTGCCAGCAGCTTAGTCGGTTTGATAGGGACTAGCCTCTTGGAGCAGTACTTC. Translating gives CASSLVGLIGTSLLEQYF.

This chain joins TRBV19 and TRBJ1-5; D may be TRBD1 (6 bases). Deletions cut 3 bases from V and 2 bases from J, with 17 bases between. This CDR3 spans 17 amino acids. CDR1 is LNHDA and CDR2 is SQIVND in the germline V gene (reference sequence). The CDR3 DNA reads as TGTGCCAGTAGTATTTCGGGAGGGGGTAAGGGCAATCAGCCCCAGCATTTT. It is translated as CASSISGGGKGNQPQHF.

The rearrangement uses TRBV9 and TRBJ2-3; D might be TRBD2 (5 bases). Germline lookup yields CDR1 SGDLS and CDR2 YYNGEE. This CDR3 is 14 amino acids long. Deletions cut 0 bases from V and 6 bases from J, with 11 bases between. The CDR3 DNA reads TGTGCCAGCAGCGTAGCGAGGGCAGTGGATACGCAGTATTTT. Translating gives CASSVARAVDTQYF.

The V call is TRBV5-8, the J call TRBJ2-3; TRBD2 agrees at 12 bases. Germline CDR1 reads SGHTS; CDR2 reads YDEGEE. Trimming removed 0 bases from V and 5 bases from J; junction bases left unmatched: 7. The CDR3 length is 17 residues. The DNA for the CDR3 is TGTGCCAGCAGCTTGGGATCGGCTAGCGGGGGGGTAGATACGCAGTATTTT. Residues: CASSLGSASGGVDTQYF.

The chain uses TRBV29-1 and TRBJ1-1; the match to TRBD1 covers 8 bases. In germline, CDR1 is SQVTM, CDR2 ANQGSEA. With V trimmed by 8 bases and J by 4 bases, 6 bases remained unmatched. The CDR3 consists of 12 residues. The CDR3 coding sequence is TGCAGCATCGGACAGGGAAGCACTGAAGCTTTCTTT. Its protein is CSIGQGSTEAFF.

J is TRBJ1-6 and V is TRBV2; no reliable D call. The CDR3 contains 17 residues. V was trimmed by 4 bases and J by 5 bases, leaving 18 bases between them. CDR1 and CDR2 (germline): SNHLY, FYNNEI. The DNA of the CDR3 is TGTGCCAGCAGTGTTGAGGGAGGCTCGGGAAATAATTCACCCCTCCACTTT. It is translated as CASSVEGGSGNNSPLHF.

The CDR3 sequence: CSARDAPGAFF. CDR3 nucleotide sequence: TGCAGTGCTAGAGATGCCCCCGGAGCTTTCTTT. The chain employs TRBV20-1 and TRBJ1-1; D is uncertain. The V end was cut by 0 bases, the J end by 10 bases, with 9 bases between. CDR3 size: 11 residues. Germline CDR1 DFQATT, CDR2 SNEGSKA (reference sequence).

The chain joins TRBV4-3 to TRBJ2-3; TRBD2 aligns across 13 bases. The CDR3 consists of 17 residues. Germline V gene sequence: CDR1 LGHNA, CDR2 YSLEER. With 5 bases clipped from V and 2 bases from J, the junction kept 7 bases outside the gene matches. The CDR3 coding sequence is TGCGCCAGCAGCGAGACGACTAGCGGGGGGCCCACAGATACGCAGTATTTT. It is translated as CASSETTSGGPTDTQYF.

A single count supports this clone. CDR3 amino acids: CASSQVWIGSRDQETQYF. The CDR3, as DNA: TGTGCCAGCAGCCAAGTTTGGATCGGTTCGCGGGACCAAGAGACCCAGTACTTC. The chain joins TRBV4-2 to TRBJ2-5; perhaps TRBD2 as D (5 bases). Between the trimmed V and J ends, which lost 1 base and 0 bases, there was a span of 18 bases. CDR3 length equals 18 residues. CDR1 and CDR2 from the germline V gene are LGHNA and YNFKEQ.

The V call is TRBV13, the J call TRBJ1-2, with 10 bases identical to TRBD1. V lost 6 bases and J lost 4; bases outside the gene matches: 2. Looked up from germline, CDR1 is PRHDT and CDR2 is FYEKMQ (reference sequence). This CDR3 has 13 amino acids. This CDR3 is CASRRTGGYGYTF. The CDR3 coding sequence is TGTGCCAGCAGGAGGACAGGGGGCTATGGCTACACCTTC. The entire variable domain, with the rest obtained from reference TRBV13 and TRBJ1-2, is as follows: AAGVIQSPRHLIKEKRETATLKCYPIPRHDTVYWYQQGPGQDPQFLISFYEKMQSDKGSIPDRFSAQQFSDYHSELNMSSLELGDSALYFCASRRTGGYGYTFGSGTRLTVV.

The chain carries TRBV2 and TRBJ1-6, with D unclear. The V gene lost 5 bases and the J gene lost 2 bases, with 7 bases spanning the gap. The germline gives CDR1 SNHLY, CDR2 FYNNEI. The CDR3 extends over 14 amino acids. CDR3 loop: CASSTETYNSPLHF. DNA of the CDR3: TGTGCCAGCAGTACTGAGACCTATAATTCACCCCTCCACTTT. Using reference TRBV2 and TRBJ1-6 for the parts outside the CDR3, the full variable domain is EPEVTQTPSHQVTQMGQEVILRCVPISNHLYFYWYRQILGQKVEFLVSFYNNEISEKSEIFDDQFSVERPDGSNFTLKIRSTKLEDSAMYFCASSTETYNSPLHFGNGTRLTVT.

The rearrangement links TRBV30 to TRBJ1-2, with D perhaps TRBD1 (6 bases). This CDR3 has 12 amino acids. Germline-derived CDR1 and CDR2 are GTSNPN and SVGIG (reference sequence). The V gene lost 8 bases and the J gene lost 5 bases, with 15 bases spanning the gap. For the CDR3, the DNA is TGTGCCGGATGGACAGAGGAATATGGCTACACCTTC. Amino acids: CAGWTEEYGYTF.

V and J are TRBV6-5 and TRBJ2-2; D unresolved. CDR1 is MNHEY, CDR2 SVGAGI, per germline. Trimming left V 6 bases short and J 6 bases short, with 14 bases between. This CDR3 is built from 14 residues. CDR3 in DNA: TGTGCCAGCAGCTCCATCTTAGCTGCCGGGGAGCTGTTTTTT. Its translation: CASSSILAAGELFF.

This rearrangement joins TRBV5-1 to TRBJ2-7; 9 bases align to TRBD1. Germline trimming cut 2 bases from V and 2 bases from J; bases unmatched to any gene: 8. The length of the CDR3 is 16 residues. CDR1 SGHRS and CDR2 YFSETQ come from the germline V gene. The CDR3 loop reads CASSFGDRVLPYEQYF. CDR3 nucleotides: TGCGCCAGCAGCTTCGGGGACAGGGTATTACCCTACGAGCAGTACTTC.

This clone was seen just once. This chain links TRBV7-2 with TRBJ2-1, with D tentatively TRBD2 (5 bases). The CDR3 has 12 residues. Germline V CDR1 and CDR2: SGHTA, FQGNSA. V lost 6 bases and J 7 bases, leaving 10 bases between the germline ends. In nucleotides, the CDR3 is TGTGCCAGCAGGGTGGACTGGAATGAGCAGTTCTTC. Its translation is CASRVDWNEQFF.

The chain couples TRBV2 to TRBJ2-2, with D possibly TRBD2 on 5 matching bases. This CDR3 region has 14 residues. Trimming pared 0 bases from V and 7 bases from J, leaving 9 bases between. Germline V gene lookup returns CDR1 SNHLY and CDR2 FYNNEI. The CDR3 region is CASSEAIAIGELFF. The CDR3 DNA reads TGTGCCAGCAGTGAAGCCATAGCGATCGGGGAGCTGTTTTTT.

The rearrangement links TRBV4-2 to TRBJ1-4; D is ambiguous. The CDR3 runs 15 residues. Deletions cut 4 bases from V and 0 bases from J, with 9 bases between. CDR1 is LGHNA, CDR2 YNFKEQ, per germline. The chain's CDR3 is CASSLSVATNEKLFF. Here the CDR3 DNA reads TGTGCCAGCAGCCTCTCAGTTGCAACTAATGAAAAACTGTTTTTT.

The gene calls are TRBV6-4 and TRBJ1-1, with a possible D match to TRBD1 (6 bases). Trimming pared 0 bases from V and 2 bases from J, leaving 10 bases between. The CDR3 is 15 amino acids. Germline V gene lookup returns CDR1 MRHNA and CDR2 SNTAGT. The CDR3 spells CASSDSPDRNTEAFF. CDR3 nucleotides: TGTGCCAGCAGTGACTCACCGGACAGAAACACTGAAGCTTTCTTT.

V and J are TRBV25-1 and TRBJ2-1, with 7 bases identical to TRBD2. V trimming: 4 bases; J trimming: 4 bases; junction bases outside the gene matches: 10. The CDR3 is 16 amino acids. CDR1 and CDR2 from the germline V gene are MGHDK and SYGVNS. The CDR3 loop reads CASSGGGSGSYNEQFF. In DNA, the CDR3 is TGTGCCAGCAGTGGGGGGGGTAGCGGTTCATACAATGAGCAGTTCTTC.

The J gene is TRBJ1-4, the V gene TRBV29-1, with D perhaps TRBD1 (5 bases). Germline V CDR1 and CDR2: SQVTM, ANQGSEA. V was shortened by 7 bases and J by 7 bases, with 7 bases between the two germline ends. The CDR3 has 10 amino acids. This chain's CDR3 is CSGGGEKLFF. DNA for the CDR3: TGCAGCGGGGGGGGTGAAAAACTGTTTTTT.